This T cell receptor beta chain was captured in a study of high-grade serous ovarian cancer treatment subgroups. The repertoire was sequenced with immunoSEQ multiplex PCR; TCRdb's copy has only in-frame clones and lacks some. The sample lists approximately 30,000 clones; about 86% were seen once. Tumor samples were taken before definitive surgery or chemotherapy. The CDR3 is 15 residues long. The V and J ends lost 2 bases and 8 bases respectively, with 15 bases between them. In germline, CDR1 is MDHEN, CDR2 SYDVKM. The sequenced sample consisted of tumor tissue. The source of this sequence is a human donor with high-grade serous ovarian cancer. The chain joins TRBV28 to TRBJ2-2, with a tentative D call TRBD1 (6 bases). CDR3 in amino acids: CASSLEQGRAGELFF. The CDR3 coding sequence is TGTGCCAGCAGTTTAGAACAGGGAAGGGCTGGGGAGCTGTTTTTT.